The clone carrying this TCR beta chain was detected only a few times. The data originate from a study of human T cells and chemical hapten exposure. Trimming shortened V by 6 bases and J by 2 bases, and 14 bases separated the two germline ends. The germline V gene encodes CDR1 MNHEY and CDR2 SVGEGT. This CDR3 spans 15 amino acids. TCRdb reanalysed the RACE reads using MiXCR and keeps one entry per CDR3 protein. In the table there are 100,000 to 150,000 distinct CDR3 sequences, approximately 12% of which are singletons. The sample's time point: pre-sensitization, week 0. Documented treatment: therapeutic diphenylcyclopropenone sensitization with weekly scalp DPC.

This sequence originates from a woman in her late teens or twenties with alopecia areata. Some clones in this sample may be carry-over from other donors' samples. Material: whole blood, obtained in connection with sensitization to the hapten diphenylcyclopropenone (DPC). The chain has TRBV6-2 or TRBV6-3 and TRBJ2-1; possible D gene TRBD1, 6 bases. The CDR3 nucleotides read TGTGCCAGCAGGCTGACAGGCTCGGCCTACAATGAGCAGTTCTTC. Protein: CASRLTGSAYNEQFF.